This T cell receptor (beta chain) emerged from a study of control samples from healthy donors and cancer patients (dated by TCRdb to about 2020). Relative to germline, V is 7 bases shorter and J is 7 bases shorter, with 13 bases between their ends. CDR1 and CDR2, per the germline V gene, are SNHLY and FYNNEI. Measured from the cysteine to the phenylalanine, the CDR3 is 13 residues long. Of the read, only the CDR3 DNA is kept; its 39 bases are in frame from base 1. Libraries were constructed by the immunoSEQ multiplex PCR assay. As stored in TCRdb, this immuneACCESS dataset retains in-frame rearrangements with V and J assigned. A fraction of the clones does not appear; measured against another copy, unresolved V genes explain less than half of the discrepancy, and the remainder lacks a known reason. This sample holds roughly 80,000 clones; just under 90% were observed only once. Less than 7% of the sample rests with the top ten.

Of note for this clone: Its antigen is still unknown. Per-base qualities were not stored, and no clone one base away is much larger.

The chain employs TRBV2 and TRBJ1-4, and TRBD1 may be the D gene, going by 6 matching bases. The clonotype originates from a man aged 50 or older in good health. The sequenced sample consisted of blood. The DNA sequence follows: TGTGCCAGCAAAATATACAGGGTTGAAAAACTGTTTTTT. The resulting protein is CASKIYRVEKLFF.